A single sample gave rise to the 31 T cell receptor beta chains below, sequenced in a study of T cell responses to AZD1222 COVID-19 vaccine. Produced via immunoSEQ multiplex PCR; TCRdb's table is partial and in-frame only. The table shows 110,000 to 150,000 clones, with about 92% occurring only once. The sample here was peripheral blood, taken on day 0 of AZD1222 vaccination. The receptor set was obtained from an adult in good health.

The CDR3 nucleotides read TGTGCCAGCAGCCGAGAGGGGAAAGAGACCCAGTACTTC. Translation: CASSREGKETQYF. This chain joins TRBV5-4 and TRBJ2-5; D tentatively reads TRBD1 or TRBD2 (5 bases each). This CDR3 has 13 amino acids. Germline V CDR1 and CDR2: SGHNT, YYREEE (reference sequence). V gave up 4 bases and J gave up 3 bases, with 10 bases separating them.

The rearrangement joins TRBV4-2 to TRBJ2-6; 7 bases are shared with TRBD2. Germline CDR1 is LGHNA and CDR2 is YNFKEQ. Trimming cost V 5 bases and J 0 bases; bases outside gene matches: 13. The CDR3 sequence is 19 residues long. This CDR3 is CASSYSPGGTPSGANVLTF. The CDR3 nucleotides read TGTGCCAGCAGCTACTCGCCCGGGGGGACCCCCTCTGGGGCCAACGTCCTGACTTTC.

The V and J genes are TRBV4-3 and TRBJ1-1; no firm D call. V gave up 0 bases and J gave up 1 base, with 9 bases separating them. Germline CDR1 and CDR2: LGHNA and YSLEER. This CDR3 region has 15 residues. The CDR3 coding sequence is TGCGCCAGCAGCCAAGAATACAAGCCGAACACTGAAGCTTTCTTT. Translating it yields CASSQEYKPNTEAFF.

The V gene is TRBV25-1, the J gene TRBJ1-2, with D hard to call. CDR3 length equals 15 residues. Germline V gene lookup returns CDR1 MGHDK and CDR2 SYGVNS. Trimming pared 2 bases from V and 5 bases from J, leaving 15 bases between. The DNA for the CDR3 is TGTGCCAGCAGTGAACCGATGGCGGATAATTATGGCTACACCTTC. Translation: CASSEPMADNYGYTF.

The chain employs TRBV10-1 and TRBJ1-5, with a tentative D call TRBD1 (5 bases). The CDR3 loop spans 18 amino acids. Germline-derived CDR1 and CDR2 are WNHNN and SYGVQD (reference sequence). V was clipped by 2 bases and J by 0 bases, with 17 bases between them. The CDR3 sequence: CASSEDVGRTNSNQPQHF. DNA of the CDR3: TGCGCCAGCAGTGAGGATGTGGGACGGACGAATAGCAATCAGCCCCAGCATTTT.

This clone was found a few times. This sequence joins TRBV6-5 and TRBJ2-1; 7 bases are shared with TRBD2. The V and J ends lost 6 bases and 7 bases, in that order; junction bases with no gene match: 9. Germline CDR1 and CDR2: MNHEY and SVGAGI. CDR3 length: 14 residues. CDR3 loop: CASREGLMSNEQFF. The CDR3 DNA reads TGTGCCAGCAGAGAGGGACTAATGAGTAATGAGCAGTTCTTC.

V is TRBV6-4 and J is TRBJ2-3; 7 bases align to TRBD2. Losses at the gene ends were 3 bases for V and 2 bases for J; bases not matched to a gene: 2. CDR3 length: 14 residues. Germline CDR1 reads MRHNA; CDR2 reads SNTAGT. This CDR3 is CASSERGDTDTQYF. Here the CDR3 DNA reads TGTGCCAGCAGTGAACGGGGGGACACAGATACGCAGTATTTT.

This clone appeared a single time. CDR3 sequence (DNA): TGTGCCAGCAGCCCGGACTCTAATGAGCAGTTCTTC. Residues: CASSPDSNEQFF. The chain recombines TRBV12-3 or TRBV12-4 with TRBJ2-1, with D tentatively TRBD2 (5 bases). This CDR3 has 12 amino acids. Deletions cut 6 bases from V and 7 bases from J, with 10 bases between.

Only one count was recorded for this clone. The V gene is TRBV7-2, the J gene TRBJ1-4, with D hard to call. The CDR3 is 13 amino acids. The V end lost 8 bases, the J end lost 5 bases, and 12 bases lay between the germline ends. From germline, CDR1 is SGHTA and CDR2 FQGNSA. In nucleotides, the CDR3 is TGTGCCAGCTCGGGCATCTGGAATGAAAAACTGTTTTTT. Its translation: CASSGIWNEKLFF.

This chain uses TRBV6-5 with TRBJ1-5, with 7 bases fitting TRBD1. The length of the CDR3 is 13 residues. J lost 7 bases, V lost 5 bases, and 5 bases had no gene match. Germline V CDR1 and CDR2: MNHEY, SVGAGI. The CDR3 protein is CASSRTGGQPQHF. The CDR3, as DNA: TGTGCCAGCAGTAGGACAGGCGGACAGCCCCAGCATTTT.

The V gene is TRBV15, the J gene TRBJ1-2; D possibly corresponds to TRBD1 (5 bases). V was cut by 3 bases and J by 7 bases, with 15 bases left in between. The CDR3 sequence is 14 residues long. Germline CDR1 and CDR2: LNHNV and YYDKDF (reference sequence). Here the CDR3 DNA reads TGTGCCACCAGCAGGGGGGGGACCGAAGTTGGCTACACCTTC. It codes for CATSRGGTEVGYTF.

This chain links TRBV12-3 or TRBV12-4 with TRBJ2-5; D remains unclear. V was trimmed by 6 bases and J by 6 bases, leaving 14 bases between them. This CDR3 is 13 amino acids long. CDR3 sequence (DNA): TGTGCCAGCAGCCCTACCCCTAGGAAGACCCAGTACTTC. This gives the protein CASSPTPRKTQYF.

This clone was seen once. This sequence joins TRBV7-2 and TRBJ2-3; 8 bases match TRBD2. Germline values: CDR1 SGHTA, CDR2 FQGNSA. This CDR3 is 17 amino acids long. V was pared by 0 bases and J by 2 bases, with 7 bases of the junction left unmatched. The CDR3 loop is CASSLASSSGSTDTQYF. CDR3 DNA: TGTGCCAGCAGCTTAGCATCGTCTAGCGGGTCCACAGATACGCAGTATTTT.

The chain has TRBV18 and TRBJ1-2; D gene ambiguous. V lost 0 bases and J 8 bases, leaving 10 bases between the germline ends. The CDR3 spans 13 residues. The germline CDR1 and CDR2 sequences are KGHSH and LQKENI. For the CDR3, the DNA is TGTGCCAGCTCACCACCCCAGGATGGGGGCTACACCTTC. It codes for CASSPPQDGGYTF.

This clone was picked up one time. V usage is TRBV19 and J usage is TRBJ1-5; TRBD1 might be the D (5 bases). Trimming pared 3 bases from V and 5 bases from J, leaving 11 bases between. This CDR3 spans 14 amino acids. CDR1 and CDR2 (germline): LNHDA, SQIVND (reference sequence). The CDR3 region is CASSIRGSDQPQHF. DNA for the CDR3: TGTGCCAGTAGTATTCGGGGGTCGGATCAGCCCCAGCATTTT.

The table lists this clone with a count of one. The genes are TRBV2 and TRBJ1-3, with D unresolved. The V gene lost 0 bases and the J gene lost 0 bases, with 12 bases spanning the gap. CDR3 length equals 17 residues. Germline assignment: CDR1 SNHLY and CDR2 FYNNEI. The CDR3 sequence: CASSEAAQLISGNTIYF. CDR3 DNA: TGTGCCAGCAGTGAAGCAGCGCAGCTTATCTCTGGAAACACCATATATTTT.

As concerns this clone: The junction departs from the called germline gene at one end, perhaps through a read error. DNA for the CDR3: TGTGCCAGCAGGGAAGACAGGGCGCAGGGTGGCTACACCTTC. Translating it yields CASREDRAQGGYTF. The V call is TRBV2, the J call TRBJ1-2; 7 bases align to TRBD1. Germline V gene lookup returns CDR1 SNHLY and CDR2 FYNNEI. The CDR3 runs to 14 residues.

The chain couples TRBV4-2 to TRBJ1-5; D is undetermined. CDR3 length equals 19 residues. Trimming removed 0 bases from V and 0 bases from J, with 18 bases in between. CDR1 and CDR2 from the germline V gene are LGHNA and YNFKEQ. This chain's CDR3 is CASSQDIQFGGYSNQPQHF. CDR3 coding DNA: TGTGCCAGCAGCCAAGATATTCAATTCGGTGGATATAGCAATCAGCCCCAGCATTTT.

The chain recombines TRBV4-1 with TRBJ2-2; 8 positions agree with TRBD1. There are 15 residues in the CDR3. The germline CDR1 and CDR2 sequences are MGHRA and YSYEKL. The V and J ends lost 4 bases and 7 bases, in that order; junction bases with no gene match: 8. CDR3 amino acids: CASSRGQGLGGELFF. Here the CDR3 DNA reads TGCGCCAGCAGCCGAGGACAGGGTTTGGGCGGGGAGCTGTTTTTT.

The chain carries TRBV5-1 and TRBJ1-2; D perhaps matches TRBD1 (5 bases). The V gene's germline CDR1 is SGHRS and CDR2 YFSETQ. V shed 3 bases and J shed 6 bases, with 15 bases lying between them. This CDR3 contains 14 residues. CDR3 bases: TGCGCCAGCAGCTCGACAGTGGATCTAGATGGCTACACCTTC. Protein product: CASSSTVDLDGYTF.

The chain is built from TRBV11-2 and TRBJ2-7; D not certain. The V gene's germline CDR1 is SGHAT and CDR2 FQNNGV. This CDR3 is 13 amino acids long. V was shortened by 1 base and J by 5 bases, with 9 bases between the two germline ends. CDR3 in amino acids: CASSLASGNEQYF. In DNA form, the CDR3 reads TGTGCCAGCAGCTTAGCGAGTGGAAACGAGCAGTACTTC. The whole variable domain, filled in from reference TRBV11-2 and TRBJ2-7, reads EAGVAQSPRYKIIEKRQSVAFWCNPISGHATLYWYQQILGQGPKLLIQFQNNGVVDDSQLPKDRFSAERLKGVDSTLKIQPAKLEDSAVYLCASSLASGNEQYFGPGTRLTVT.

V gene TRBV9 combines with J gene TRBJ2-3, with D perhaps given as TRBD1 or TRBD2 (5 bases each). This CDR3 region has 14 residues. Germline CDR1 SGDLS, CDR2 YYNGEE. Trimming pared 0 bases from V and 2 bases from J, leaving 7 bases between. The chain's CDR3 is CASSVGGYTDTQYF. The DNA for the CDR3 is TGTGCCAGCAGCGTAGGGGGGTACACAGATACGCAGTATTTT.

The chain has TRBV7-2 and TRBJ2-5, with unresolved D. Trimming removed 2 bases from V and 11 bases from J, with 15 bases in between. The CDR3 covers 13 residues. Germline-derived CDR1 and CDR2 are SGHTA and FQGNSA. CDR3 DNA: TGTGCCAGCAGCTTACTCACGACGAGGTATCAGTACTTC. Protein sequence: CASSLLTTRYQYF.

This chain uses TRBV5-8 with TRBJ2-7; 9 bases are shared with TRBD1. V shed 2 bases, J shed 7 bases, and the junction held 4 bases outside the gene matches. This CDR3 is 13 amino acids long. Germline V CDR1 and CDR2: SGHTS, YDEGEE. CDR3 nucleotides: TGTGCCAGCAGCTTCGGGACAGGGTGGGAGCAGTACTTC. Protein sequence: CASSFGTGWEQYF.

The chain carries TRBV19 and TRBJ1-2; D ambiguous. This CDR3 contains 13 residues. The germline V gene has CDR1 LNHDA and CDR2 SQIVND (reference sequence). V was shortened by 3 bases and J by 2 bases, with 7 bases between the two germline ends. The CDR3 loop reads CASSMWQNYGYTF. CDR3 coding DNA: TGTGCCAGTAGTATGTGGCAGAACTATGGCTACACCTTC. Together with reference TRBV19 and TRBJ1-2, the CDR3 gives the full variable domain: DGGITQSPKYLFRKEGQNVTLSCEQNLNHDAMYWYRQDPGQGLRLIYYSQIVNDFQKGDIAEGYSVSREKKESFPLTVTSAQKNPTAFYLCASSMWQNYGYTFGSGTRLTVV.

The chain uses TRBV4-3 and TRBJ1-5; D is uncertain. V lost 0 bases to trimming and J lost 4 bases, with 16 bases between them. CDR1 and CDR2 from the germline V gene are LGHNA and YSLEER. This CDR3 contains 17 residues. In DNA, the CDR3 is TGCGCCAGCAGCCAAGACGAAAGGTCGGTCAGGAATCAGCCCCAGCATTTT. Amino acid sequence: CASSQDERSVRNQPQHF.

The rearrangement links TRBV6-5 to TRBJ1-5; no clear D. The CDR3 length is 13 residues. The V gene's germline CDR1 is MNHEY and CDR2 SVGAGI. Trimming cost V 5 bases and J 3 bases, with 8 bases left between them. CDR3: CASSQTPNQPQHF. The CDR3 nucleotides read TGTGCCAGCAGTCAGACACCCAATCAGCCCCAGCATTTT.

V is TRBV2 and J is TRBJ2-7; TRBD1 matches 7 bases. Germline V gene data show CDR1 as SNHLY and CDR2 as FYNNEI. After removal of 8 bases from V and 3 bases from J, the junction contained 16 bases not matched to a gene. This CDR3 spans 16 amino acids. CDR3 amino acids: CASFEGAHIFSYEQYF. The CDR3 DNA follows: TGTGCCAGCTTTGAGGGGGCGCATATTTTTAGCTACGAGCAGTACTTC.

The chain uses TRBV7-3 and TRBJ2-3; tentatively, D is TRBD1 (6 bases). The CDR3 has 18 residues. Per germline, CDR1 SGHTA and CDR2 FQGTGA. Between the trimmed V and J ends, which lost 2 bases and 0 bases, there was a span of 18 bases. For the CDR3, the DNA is TGTGCCAGCAGCTTATCCCCCACGACAGGAATCAGCACAGATACGCAGTATTTT. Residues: CASSLSPTTGISTDTQYF.

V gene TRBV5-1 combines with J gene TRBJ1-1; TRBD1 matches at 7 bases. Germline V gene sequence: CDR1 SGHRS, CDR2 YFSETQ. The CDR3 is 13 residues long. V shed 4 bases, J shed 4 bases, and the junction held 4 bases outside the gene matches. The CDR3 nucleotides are TGCGCCAGCAGCCCAACAGGGGTCACTGAAGCTTTCTTT. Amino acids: CASSPTGVTEAFF.

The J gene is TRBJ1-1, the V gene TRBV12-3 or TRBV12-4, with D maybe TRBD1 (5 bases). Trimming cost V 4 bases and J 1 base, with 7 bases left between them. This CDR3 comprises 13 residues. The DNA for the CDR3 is TGTGCCAGCAGTTGGGGGAGGAACACTGAAGCTTTCTTT. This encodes CASSWGRNTEAFF.